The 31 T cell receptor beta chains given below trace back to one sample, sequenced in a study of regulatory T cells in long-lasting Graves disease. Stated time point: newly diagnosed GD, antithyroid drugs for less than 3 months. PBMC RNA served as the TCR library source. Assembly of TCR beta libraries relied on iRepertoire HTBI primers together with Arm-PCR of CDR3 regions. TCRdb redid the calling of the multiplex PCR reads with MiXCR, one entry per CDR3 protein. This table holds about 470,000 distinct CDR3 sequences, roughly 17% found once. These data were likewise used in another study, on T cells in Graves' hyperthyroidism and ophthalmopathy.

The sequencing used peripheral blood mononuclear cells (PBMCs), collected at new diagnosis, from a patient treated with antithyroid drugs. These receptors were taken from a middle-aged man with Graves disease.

The CDR3 loop is CASSMVQGATGELFF. The CDR3 nucleotides read TGTGCCAGTAGTATGGTACAGGGGGCCACCGGGGAGCTGTTTTTT. The V call is TRBV19, the J call TRBJ2-2, with 9 bases that match TRBD1. The CDR3 runs to 15 residues. Germline V gene data show CDR1 as LNHDA and CDR2 as SQIVND (reference sequence). V was pared by 3 bases and J by 4 bases, with 3 bases of the junction left unmatched.

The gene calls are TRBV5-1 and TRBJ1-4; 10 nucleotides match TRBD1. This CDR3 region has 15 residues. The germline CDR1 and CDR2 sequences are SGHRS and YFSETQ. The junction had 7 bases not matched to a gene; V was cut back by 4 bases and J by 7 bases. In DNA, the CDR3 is TGCGCCAGCAGCCCCAGGACAGGGGGGAGTGAAAAACTGTTTTTT. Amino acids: CASSPRTGGSEKLFF.

The CDR3 DNA follows: TGTGCCAGCAGCTCAGAAGGGACAGGGGTTGGCTACACCTTC. Its protein product is CASSSEGTGVGYTF. V usage is TRBV11-2 and J usage is TRBJ1-2; 10 bases match TRBD1. V was clipped by 4 bases and J by 7 bases; unmatched bases: 6. CDR3 length equals 14 residues. Germline CDR1 and CDR2: SGHAT and FQNNGV.

The CDR3 bases are TGTGCCAGCAGCTCGATACCGGGACCCAACACTGAAGCTTTCTTT. Translated: CASSSIPGPNTEAFF. V and J are TRBV7-3 and TRBJ1-1, with D possibly being TRBD1 (5 bases). The CDR3 length is 15 residues. V lost 4 bases, J lost 2 bases, and 14 bases lay in between. The V gene's germline CDR1 is SGHTA and CDR2 FQGTGA.

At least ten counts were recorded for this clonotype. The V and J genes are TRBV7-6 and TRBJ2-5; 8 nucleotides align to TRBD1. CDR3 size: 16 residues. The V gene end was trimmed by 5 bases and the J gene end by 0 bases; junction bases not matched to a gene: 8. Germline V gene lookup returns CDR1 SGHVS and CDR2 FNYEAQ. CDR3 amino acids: CASSLTGQADQETQYF. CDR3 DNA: TGTGCCAGCAGCCTCACGGGACAGGCGGACCAAGAGACCCAGTACTTC.

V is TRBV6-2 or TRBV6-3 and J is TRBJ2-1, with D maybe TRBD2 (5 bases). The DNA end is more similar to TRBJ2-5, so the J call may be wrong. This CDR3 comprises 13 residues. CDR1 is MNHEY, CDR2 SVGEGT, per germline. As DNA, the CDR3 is TGTGCCAGCAGTTACCTTCGGGGAGAGACCCAGTACTTC. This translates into CASSYLRGETQYF.

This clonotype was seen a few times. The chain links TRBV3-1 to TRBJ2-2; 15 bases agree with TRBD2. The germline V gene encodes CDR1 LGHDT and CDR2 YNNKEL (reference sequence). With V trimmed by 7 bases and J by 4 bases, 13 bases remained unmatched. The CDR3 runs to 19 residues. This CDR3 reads CASKRTSGRVGGITGELFF. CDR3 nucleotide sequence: TGTGCCAGCAAACGGACTAGCGGGAGGGTCGGTGGTATCACCGGGGAGCTGTTTTTT.

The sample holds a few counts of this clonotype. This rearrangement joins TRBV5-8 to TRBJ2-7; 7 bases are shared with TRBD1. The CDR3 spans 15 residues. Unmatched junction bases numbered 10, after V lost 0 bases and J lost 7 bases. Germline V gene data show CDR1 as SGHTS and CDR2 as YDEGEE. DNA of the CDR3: TGTGCCAGCAGCTTGGATGCCCAGGGGGTTCGGGAGCAGTACTTC. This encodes CASSLDAQGVREQYF.

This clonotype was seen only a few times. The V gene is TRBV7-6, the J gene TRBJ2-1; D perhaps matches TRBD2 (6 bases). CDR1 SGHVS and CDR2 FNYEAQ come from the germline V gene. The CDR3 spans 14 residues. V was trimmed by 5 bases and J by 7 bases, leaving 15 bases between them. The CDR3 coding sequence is TGTGCCAGCAGCCCGATGGCGGGAATGAATGAGCAGTTCTTC. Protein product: CASSPMAGMNEQFF.

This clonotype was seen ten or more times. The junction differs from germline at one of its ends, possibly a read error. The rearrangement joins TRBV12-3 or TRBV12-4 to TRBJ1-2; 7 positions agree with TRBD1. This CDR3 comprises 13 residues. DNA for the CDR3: TGTGCCAGCCGTTTTACAGGGGTCTATGGCTACACCTTC. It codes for CASRFTGVYGYTF.

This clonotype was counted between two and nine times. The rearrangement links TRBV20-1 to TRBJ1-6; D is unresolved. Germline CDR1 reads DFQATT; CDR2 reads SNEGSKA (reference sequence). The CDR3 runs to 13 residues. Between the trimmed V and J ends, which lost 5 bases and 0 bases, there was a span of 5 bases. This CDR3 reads CSASNSYNSPLHF. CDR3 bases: TGCAGTGCTTCGAACTCCTATAATTCACCCCTCCACTTT.

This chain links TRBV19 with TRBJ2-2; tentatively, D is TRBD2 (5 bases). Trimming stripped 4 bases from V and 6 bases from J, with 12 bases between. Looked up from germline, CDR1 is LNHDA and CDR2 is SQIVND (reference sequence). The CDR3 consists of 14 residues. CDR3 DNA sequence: TGTGCCAGTAGTAGAGGGTTGAGATCCGGGGAGCTGTTTTTT. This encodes CASSRGLRSGELFF.

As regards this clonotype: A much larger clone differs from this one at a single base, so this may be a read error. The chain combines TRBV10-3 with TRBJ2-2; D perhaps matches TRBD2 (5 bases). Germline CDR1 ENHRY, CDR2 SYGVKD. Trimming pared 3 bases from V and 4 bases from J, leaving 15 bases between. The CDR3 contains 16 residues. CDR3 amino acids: CAISEEGFFLTGELFF. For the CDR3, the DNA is TGTGCCATCAGTGAAGAGGGCTTTTTCCTCACCGGGGAGCTGTTTTTT.

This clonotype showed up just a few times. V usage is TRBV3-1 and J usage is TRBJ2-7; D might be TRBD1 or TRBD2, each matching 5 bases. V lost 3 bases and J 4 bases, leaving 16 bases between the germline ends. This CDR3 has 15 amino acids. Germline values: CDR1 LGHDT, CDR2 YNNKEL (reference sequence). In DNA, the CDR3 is TGTGCCAGCAGCCAGAACCCGGCTGGGGGTTACGAGCAGTACTTC. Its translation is CASSQNPAGGYEQYF.

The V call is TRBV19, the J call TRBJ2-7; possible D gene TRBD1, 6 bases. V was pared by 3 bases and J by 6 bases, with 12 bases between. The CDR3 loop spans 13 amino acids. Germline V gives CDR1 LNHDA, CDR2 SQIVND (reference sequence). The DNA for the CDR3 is TGTGCCAGTAGTATCACTCAGGGGATCGAGCAGTACTTC. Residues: CASSITQGIEQYF.

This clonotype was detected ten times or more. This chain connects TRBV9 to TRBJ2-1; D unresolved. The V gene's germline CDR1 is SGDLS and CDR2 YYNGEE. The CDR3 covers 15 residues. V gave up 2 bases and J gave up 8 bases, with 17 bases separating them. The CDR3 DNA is TGTGCCAGCAGCGTTGGACCCTCCCCAGGTTATGAGCAGTTCTTC. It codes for CASSVGPSPGYEQFF.

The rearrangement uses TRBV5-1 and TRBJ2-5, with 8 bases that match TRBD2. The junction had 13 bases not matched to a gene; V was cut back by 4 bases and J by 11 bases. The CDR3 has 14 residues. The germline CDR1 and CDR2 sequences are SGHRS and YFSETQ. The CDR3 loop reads CASSPSGSYNEQYF. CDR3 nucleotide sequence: TGCGCCAGCAGCCCGAGCGGGAGCTACAATGAGCAGTACTTC. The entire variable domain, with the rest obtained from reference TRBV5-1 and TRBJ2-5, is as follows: KAGVTQTPRYLIKTRGQQVTLSCSPISGHRSVSWYQQTPGQGLQFLFEYFSETQRNKGNFPGRFSGRQFSNSRSEMNVSTLELGDSALYLCASSPSGSYNEQYFGPGTRLLVL.

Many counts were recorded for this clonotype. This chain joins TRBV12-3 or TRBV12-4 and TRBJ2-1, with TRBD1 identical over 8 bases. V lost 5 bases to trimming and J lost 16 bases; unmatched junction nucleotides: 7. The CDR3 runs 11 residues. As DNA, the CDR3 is TGTGCCAGCAGTAGAACGACAGGGGAATTCTTC. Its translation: CASSRTTGEFF.

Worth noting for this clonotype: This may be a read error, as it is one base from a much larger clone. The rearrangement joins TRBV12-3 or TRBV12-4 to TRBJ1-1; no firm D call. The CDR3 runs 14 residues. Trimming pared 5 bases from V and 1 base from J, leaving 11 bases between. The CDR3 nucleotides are TGTGCCAGCAGTGAAAGGCAGAAGAACACTGAAGCTTTCTTT. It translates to CASSERQKNTEAFF.

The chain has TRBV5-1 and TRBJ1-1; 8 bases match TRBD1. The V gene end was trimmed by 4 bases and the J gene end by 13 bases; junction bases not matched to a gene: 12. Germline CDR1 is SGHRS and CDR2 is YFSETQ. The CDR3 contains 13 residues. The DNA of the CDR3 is TGCGCCAGCAGCGGCCAGGGGGCGCGGGGTGTTTTCTTT. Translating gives CASSGQGARGVFF.

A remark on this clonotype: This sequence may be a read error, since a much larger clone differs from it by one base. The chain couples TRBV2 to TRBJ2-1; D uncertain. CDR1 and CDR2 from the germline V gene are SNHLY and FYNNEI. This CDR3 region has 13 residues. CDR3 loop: CASSVEEYNGQFF. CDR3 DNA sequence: TGTGCCAGCAGTGTCGAGGAGTACAATGGGCAGTTCTTC.

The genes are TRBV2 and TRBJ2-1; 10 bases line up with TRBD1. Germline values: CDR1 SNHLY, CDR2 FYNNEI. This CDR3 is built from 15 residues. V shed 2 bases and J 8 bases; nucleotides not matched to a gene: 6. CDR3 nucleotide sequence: TGTGCCAGCAGTGAATTGGGACAGGGGTACGATGAGCAGTTCTTC. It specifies CASSELGQGYDEQFF.

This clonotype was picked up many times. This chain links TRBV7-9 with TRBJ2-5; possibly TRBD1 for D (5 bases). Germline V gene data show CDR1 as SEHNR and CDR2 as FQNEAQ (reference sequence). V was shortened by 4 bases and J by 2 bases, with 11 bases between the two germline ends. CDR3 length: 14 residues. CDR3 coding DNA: TGTGCCAGCAGCTATGACAGTGTTCAAGAGACCCAGTACTTC. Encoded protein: CASSYDSVQETQYF.

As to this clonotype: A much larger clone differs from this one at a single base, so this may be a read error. The CDR3 DNA is TGCAGGGCTAGCCCCGGGACAGGGGGCTTTTCACCCCTCCACTTT. Protein product: CRASPGTGGFSPLHF. The J gene is TRBJ1-6, the V gene TRBV20-1, with 12 bases identical to TRBD1. Germline V gene data show CDR1 as DFQATT and CDR2 as SNEGSKA (reference sequence). CDR3 size: 15 residues.

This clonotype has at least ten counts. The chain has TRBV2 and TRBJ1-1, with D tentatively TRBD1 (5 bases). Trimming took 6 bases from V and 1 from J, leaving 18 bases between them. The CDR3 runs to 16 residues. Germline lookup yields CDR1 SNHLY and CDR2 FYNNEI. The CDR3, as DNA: TGTGCCAGCAGGCACCCCGTAGGGACGGAGAACACTGAAGCTTTCTTT. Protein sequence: CASRHPVGTENTEAFF.

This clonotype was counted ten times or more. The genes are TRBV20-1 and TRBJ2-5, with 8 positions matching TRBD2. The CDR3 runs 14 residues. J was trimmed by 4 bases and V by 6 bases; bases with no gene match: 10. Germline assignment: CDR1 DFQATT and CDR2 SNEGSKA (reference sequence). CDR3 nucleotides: TGCAGTGCAAACCCAGCGGGAGCGTCAGAGACCCAGTACTTC. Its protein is CSANPAGASETQYF.

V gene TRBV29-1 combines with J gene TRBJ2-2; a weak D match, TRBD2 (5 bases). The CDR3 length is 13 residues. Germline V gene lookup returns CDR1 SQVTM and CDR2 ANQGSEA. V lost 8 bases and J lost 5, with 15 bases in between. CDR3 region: CSTGEGVTGELFF. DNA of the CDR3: TGCAGCACCGGCGAGGGTGTGACCGGGGAGCTGTTTTTT.

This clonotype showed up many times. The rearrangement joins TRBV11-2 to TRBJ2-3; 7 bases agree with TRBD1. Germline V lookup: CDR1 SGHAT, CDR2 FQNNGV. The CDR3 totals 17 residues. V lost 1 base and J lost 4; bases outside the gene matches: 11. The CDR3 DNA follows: TGTGCCAGCAGCTTAGGGGCCGGCAGGGGGATCGCAGATACGCAGTATTTT. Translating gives CASSLGAGRGIADTQYF.

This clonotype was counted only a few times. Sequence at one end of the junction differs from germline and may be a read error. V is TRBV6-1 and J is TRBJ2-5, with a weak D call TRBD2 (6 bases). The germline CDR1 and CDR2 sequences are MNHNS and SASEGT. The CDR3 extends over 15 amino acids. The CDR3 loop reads CASGELVGRMETQYF. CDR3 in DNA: TGTGCCAGCGGTGAGCTGGTGGGGAGGATGGAGACCCAGTACTTC.

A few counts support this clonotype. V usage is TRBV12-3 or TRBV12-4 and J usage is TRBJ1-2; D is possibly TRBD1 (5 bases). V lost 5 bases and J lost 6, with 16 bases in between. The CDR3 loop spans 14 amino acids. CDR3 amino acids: CASSLYPGTDGYTF. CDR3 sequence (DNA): TGTGCCAGCAGTCTCTACCCCGGGACGGATGGCTACACCTTC.

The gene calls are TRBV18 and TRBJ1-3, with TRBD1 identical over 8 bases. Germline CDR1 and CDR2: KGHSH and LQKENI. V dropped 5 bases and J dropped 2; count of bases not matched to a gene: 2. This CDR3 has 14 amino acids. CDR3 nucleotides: TGTGCCAGCTCAAGCAGGGGGCCTGGAAACACCATATATTTT. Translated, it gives CASSSRGPGNTIYF.